This T cell receptor beta chain was sequenced during a study of blood T cell repertoires in COVID-19. The wider study: The United States, Italy and Spain supplied acute and convalescent COVID-19 samples. From T cells, B-cell-depleted T cells, or PBMCs came the material, which was cDNA or gDNA.

The assay was immunoSEQ multiplex PCR, and TCRdb's table has in-frame clones only and misses some. Of some 450,000 clones in the sample, about 87% were seen once. CDR1 is MNHEY, CDR2 SVGAGI, per germline. The CDR3 contains 14 residues. Unmatched junction bases numbered 6, after V lost 5 bases and J lost 8 bases. Enrolled during active infection, Seattle patients were then followed longitudinally. The chain recombines TRBV6-5 with TRBJ1-6; 7 nucleotides agree with TRBD1. This receptor was taken from a woman aged 45 to 65 with COVID-19, enrolled during active disease. Sequenced input: peripheral blood. The CDR3 DNA reads as TGTGCCAGCAGTCAGGGACAGTTTCATTCACCCCTCCACTTT. Translation: CASSQGQFHSPLHF.